Included here is one TCR beta chain sequence, with context. Its antigen is still unknown. No much larger clone is present one base from it, and per-base qualities are unavailable. This sample was taken from a study of cytomegalovirus exposure and HLA in healthy donors (dated by TCRdb to between 2016 and 2019). At the level of the whole study: An earlier analysis of approximately 590 of the donors reported more than 250 Gb of sequence data and roughly 110 million unique TCR beta sequences from roughly 200 million T cells. Both class I and class II loci were covered by HLA typing, at four-digit resolution. Typing coverage differed by locus: A, B, C, DRB1 and DQB1 were typed in about 629-640 donors, DQA1 in 522, DPA1 in over 600, and DPB1 in approximately 450. Among roughly 400 genotyped donors of the cohort, an average of roughly 230,000 unique TCR beta nucleotide sequences was sequenced per donor, of which about 18% were non-productive. Approximately 300 gigabases of sequencing data and approximately 85 million unique TCR sequences were included in an early release covering roughly 600 HLA-typed donors. All discovery cohort repertoires had been generated on a single sequencing platform. Alongside the repertoire data, information on donor age, sex, ethnicity and CMV serostatus was compiled. Five DR-DQ haplotypes were handled as single units for association and clustering, since linkage in the cohort was strong. A later analysis re-analyzed previously published TCR beta repertoires from approximately 700 donors and added high-resolution HLA genotyping to study TCR occurrence patterns. The T cell repertoires of under 750 subjects were profiled by immunosequencing and related to cytomegalovirus serostatus. High-throughput TCR immunosequencing, statistical association of individual TCRs with disease status, and machine learning were combined to predict cytomegalovirus infection status. Genome-wide SNP genotypes for about 55% of the roughly 670 donors were used in a later genetic analysis, which treated that subset as a discovery cohort. Of the 398 genotyped donors, over 70% fell in the genetic ancestry cluster associated with self-reported Caucasian donors. An earlier analysis of approximately 630 of the donors applied high-throughput TCR beta sequencing to assess whether each TCR beta V gene segment acted as functional or pseudogenic. In the later analysis, no new phenotypic data were used to find candidate immune exposures; instead, reliance was placed on TCR beta sequences and their occurrence across donors. Along with the approximately 700-subject first cohort, a separate validation cohort of around 120 different subjects was used. The aim of the study was to test whether cataloging public T cell receptors could identify signatures of past pathogen exposure. Broad study findings and their caveats: Immune exposure information for the cohort was limited to CMV serostatus. In a later genetic analysis, fewer N-insertions in productive TCRs were reported among donors in an Asian-associated ancestry cluster than the 666-donor mean. Most TCR sequences were seen in very few donors, while some public TCRs were found in many individuals. In a later analysis, most CMV-associated TCR beta chains were found to appear HLA-restricted, with HLA associations seemingly driven largely by CMV exposure. Some IMGT-functional V segments, including TRBV6-2 and TRBV6-3, could not be distinguished by the 87-base-pair reads and were therefore excluded. In an earlier analysis of over 550 of the donors, most TCR beta V segments were observed in productive rearrangements about 87% or about 30% of the time, broadly matching IMGT annotations. Because counts were too low, some 17 rarely observed V segments, including chromosome 9 orphons, were excluded from the earlier analysis of around 590 of the donors. A cluster of highly shared sequence variants was judged likely to be a technical artifact of the sequencing pipeline. A later genetic analysis associated a missense DCLRE1C variant with V-gene and J-gene trimming of TCR beta chains, and an independent cohort replicated the association. A further reported finding was that TCR beta sequences accurately predicted the HLA-A and HLA-B alleles for most subjects in the first cohort. The study listed 164 TCR beta chains as associated with cytomegalovirus. The authors suggested that the approach could potentially be extended to other disease states and immunological phenotypes. Roughly uniform sequencing depth across donors was assumed in presence/absence analyses, although this assumption may not hold. Linkage disequilibrium might explain the correlated functional status among segregating V segments, but an unknown experimental factor could not be excluded. In vitro tests confirmed that three of the cytomegalovirus-associated TCR beta chains recognize cytomegalovirus antigens. The classifier was reported to diagnose cytomegalovirus status with high specificity and sensitivity in both the original cohort and the validation cohort. Because some donors lacked HLA typing at each locus, the association tests relied only on the typed subset. In a later analysis, several top co-occurrence clusters were reported to appear linked to parvovirus B19, influenza, CMV and Epstein-Barr virus. Specific HLA alleles were associated with 15,000 to 20,000 TCR beta sequences at a false discovery rate of 0.05 in a later analysis. According to a later analysis, TCR association rates differed among HLA loci, with DRB1 alleles showing the most associated TCRs and HLA-C alleles showing the fewest. In this cohort, only TCR beta chains were sequenced, and detectable features were limited by the absence of alpha or paired-chain data. Strong co-occurrence of HLA alleles, especially DR and DQ, made assigning TCR associations to individual alleles difficult. In a later analysis, HLA-associated TCR beta chains showed more clonal expansion and lower generation probabilities than non-associated chains that were equally common.

The cohort comprised around 690 healthy bone marrow donors. Cohort members were all nominally healthy when sampled, although unrecorded immune exposures were likely present. The donor tested CMV seronegative, placing the donor among the 300 to 400 seronegative members of the cohort. A peripheral blood sample was provided by each donor, and peripheral blood mononuclear cells were used for TCR beta sequencing. The Qiagen DNeasy Blood Extraction Kit was used to extract genomic DNA from the blood cell samples. V and J are truncated by 0 bases and 6 bases respectively, leaving an intervening sequence of 6 bases. The CDR3 measures 13 amino acids from cysteine to phenylalanine. Only the CDR3 DNA stays, 39 bases, in frame from base 1. The germline V gene encodes CDR1 MRHNA and CDR2 SNTAGT. To prepare the library, the immunoSEQ multiplex PCR assay was applied. The multiplex PCR relied on a mix of 60 forward primers for TCR Vbeta segments and 13 reverse primers for TCR Jbeta segments. The CDR3 region of rearranged TCR beta genes was amplified from genomic DNA by a multiplex PCR assay. Amplified TCR beta libraries were sequenced as 87-base-pair reads on the Illumina HiSeq System. For the original study's pipeline: A later analysis tallied roughly 80 million unique TCR beta chains across the 660 or so repertoires, and around 10 million of those chains were shared by two or more donors. Raw reads were error-corrected and collapsed into unique sequences by a nearest-neighbor algorithm in which closely related sequences were merged to remove PCR and sequencing errors. Alignment of CDR3 sequences to IMGT reference sequences was used to assign V, D and J gene segments. Each retained sequence needed at least a six-nucleotide match to both a V gene segment and a J gene segment. Rearrangements were classified as productive when the CDR3 lacked stop codons and remained in frame with V and J, and all other rearrangements were classified as non-productive. CDR3 was defined according to IMGT convention as the region running from the second conserved V-encoded cysteine to the conserved J-encoded phenylalanine. In an earlier analysis of around 570 of the donors, sequences lacking an unambiguous match to a single V gene segment were excluded. An earlier analysis of 500 to 700 of the donors classified V segments as functional when productive rearrangements were above 56.7% and as segregating when the standard deviation between donors was above 5%. To diagnose cytomegalovirus status from the catalog of TCR beta chain sequences, a statistical classification framework was built. V and J gene assignment, in a later analysis, came from comparing TCR nucleotide sequences with IMGT/GENE-DB human TR gene sequences. A later analysis assigned CDR3 sequences and most-parsimonious VDJ recombination scenarios with the TCRdist pipeline. In a later analysis, each TCR beta chain was defined by its CDR3 amino acid sequence together with its V-gene family, and reads lacking a unique V-gene family were excluded. In a later analysis, approximately 640 highly shared, low-generation-probability nucleotide sequences were removed to address suspected cross-contamination and a sequencing artifact. In a later analysis, a clonal expansion index was calculated for each public chain from normalized within-repertoire ranks of inferred template counts. In a later analysis, generation probabilities were computed using a VDJ recombination model fitted to out-of-frame rearrangements, and the results were checked against IGoR. In a later analysis, TCR-TCR, TCR-HLA and TCR-CMV co-occurrence was scored with hypergeometric tests, and a repertoire-size bias correction was applied to TCR pairs. A later analysis estimated false discovery rates by permuting HLA or CMV assignments 20 times. In a later analysis, co-occurring TCRs were grouped using DBSCAN, and TCRdist sequence similarity was added for clustering within HLA-allele-positive subsets. Co-occurrence clustering excluded repertoires with fewer than 30,000 or more than 120,000 public chains, plus five with anomalous nucleotide sharing. TCRdb limited this immuneACCESS table to in-frame rearrangements with V and J called. A share of clones is missing; checked studies link under half to unresolved V genes, and the rest is unexplained. V, J and clone size reflect that table, while D and trimming were determined from the DNA. This sample comprises some 96,000 clones, approximately 80% of them detected only once. Approximately 8% of the sample lies in the top ten.

Sequencing input: PBMCs. Rearrangement joined TRBV6-4 to TRBJ2-1; D gene: possibly TRBD1, on 5 matching bases. This clonotype originated in a female donor in good health and CMV-seronegative. The nucleotide sequence is TGTGCCAGCAGTGACTCCGACAGCAATGAGCAGTTCTTC. It codes for CASSDSDSNEQFF.